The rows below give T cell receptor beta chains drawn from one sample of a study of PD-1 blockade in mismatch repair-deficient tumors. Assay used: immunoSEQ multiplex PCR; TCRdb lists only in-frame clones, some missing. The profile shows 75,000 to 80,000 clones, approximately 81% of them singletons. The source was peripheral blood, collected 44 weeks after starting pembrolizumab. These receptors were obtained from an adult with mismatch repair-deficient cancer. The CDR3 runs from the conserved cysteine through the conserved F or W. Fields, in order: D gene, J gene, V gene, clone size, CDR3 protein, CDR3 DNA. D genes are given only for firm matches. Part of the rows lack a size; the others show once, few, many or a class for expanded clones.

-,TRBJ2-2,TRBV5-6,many,CASSSLVVYTGELFF,TGTGCCAGCAGCTCACTGGTAGTATACACCGGGGAGCTGTTTTTT
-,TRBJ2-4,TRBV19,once,CASRIGVGGIFNIQYF,TGTGCCAGTAGGATTGGGGTCGGCGGGATATTTAACATTCAGTACTTC
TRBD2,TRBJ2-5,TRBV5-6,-,CASTQRLAGAGETQYF,TGTGCCAGCACACAGAGACTAGCGGGAGCTGGAGAGACCCAGTACTTC
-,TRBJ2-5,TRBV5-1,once,CASSLAGFSQVSQETQYF,TGCGCCAGCAGCTTGGCCGGGTTTTCACAGGTGTCACAAGAGACCCAGTACTTC
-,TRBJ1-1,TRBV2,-,CASSAQGLMNTEAFF,TGTGCCAGCAGTGCACAGGGATTGATGAACACTGAAGCTTTCTTT
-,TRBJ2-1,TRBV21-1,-,CASSKETSGRDNEQFF,TGTGCCAGCAGCAAGGAGACTAGCGGGAGAGACAATGAGCAGTTCTTC
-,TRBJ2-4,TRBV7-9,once,CASSLALSGDIQYF,TGTGCCAGCAGCTTAGCGCTATCCGGGGACATTCAGTACTTC
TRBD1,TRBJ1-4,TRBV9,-,CASSAGPGQEPEKLFF,TGTGCCAGCAGCGCGGGACCGGGACAGGAGCCTGAAAAACTGTTTTTT
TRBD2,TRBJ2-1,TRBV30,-,CAWSSGRRVEQFF,TGTGCCTGGTCTAGCGGGAGAAGGGTTGAGCAGTTCTTC
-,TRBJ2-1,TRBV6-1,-,CASSDRRSWVSEQFF,TGTGCCAGCAGTGATAGACGGAGCTGGGTAAGTGAGCAGTTCTTC
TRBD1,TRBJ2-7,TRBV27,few,CASSLGQGWSYEQYF,TGTGCCAGCAGTTTAGGACAGGGGTGGTCCTACGAGCAGTACTTC
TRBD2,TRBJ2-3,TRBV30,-,CAWSVSGTTDTQYF,TGTGCCTGGAGTGTTAGCGGGACCACAGATACGCAGTATTTT
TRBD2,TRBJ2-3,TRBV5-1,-,CASSPAGLAEILNTQYF,TGCGCCAGCAGCCCGGCGGGGCTAGCGGAGATTCTAAATACGCAGTATTTT
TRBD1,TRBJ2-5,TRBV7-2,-,CASQLRGGTGVTQYF,TGTGCCTCCCAGCTACGGGGGGGGACAGGGGTGACCCAGTACTTC
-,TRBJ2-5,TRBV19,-,CASSISQGHGTQYF,TGTGCCAGTAGTATATCACAGGGCCACGGGACCCAGTACTTC
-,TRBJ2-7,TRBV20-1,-,CSASYGYEQYF,TGCAGTGCTAGCTACGGGTACGAGCAGTACTTC